This entry is about one T cell receptor (beta chain). This entry is derived from a study of blood T cell repertoires in COVID-19. Here immunoSEQ multiplex PCR was the method, and the copy in TCRdb shows in-frame clones only, minus some. Counted here are around 300,000 clones, around 89% occurring once; the ten biggest clones make up 3% to 4.5%. Per the germline V gene, CDR1 is WNHNN and CDR2 is SYGVQD (reference sequence). The ends lost 3 bases at V and 4 bases at J; junction bases unmatched: 8. CDR3 size: 16 residues. The TCR originated in a woman aged 40 to 50 with acute or convalescent COVID-19. Sequenced material: peripheral blood. The V gene is TRBV10-1, the J gene TRBJ2-5; 10 positions match TRBD2. CDR3 loop: CASSDLRLAGRETQYF. In DNA form, the CDR3 reads TGCGCCAGCAGTGACCTCCGACTAGCGGGCCGAGAGACCCAGTACTTC.